This TCR beta chain is drawn from a study of T cell responses to AZD1222 COVID-19 vaccine. Points from the study as a whole: Repertoire sampling happened only post peak T cell response.

To note about this clone: Its antigen is still unknown.

Sequencing used immunoSEQ multiplex PCR; TCRdb keeps in-frame clones, though not all of them. Of about 160,000 clones in the sample, over 75% were seen once. The CDR3 runs to 14 residues. Germline V gene sequence: CDR1 WSHSY, CDR2 SAAADI. Trimming removed 2 bases at V and 3 bases at J, with 7 bases between. The specimen was peripheral blood, collected on day 0 of AZD1222 vaccination. This TCR was recovered from an adult in good health. The V and J genes are TRBV10-2 and TRBJ1-4; D is uncertain. CDR3 in DNA: TGCGCCAGCAGTGAGGCCGGCCCTAATGAAAAACTGTTTTTT. Protein product: CASSEAGPNEKLFF.